Following are 27 T cell receptor beta chains from one sample sequenced in a study of cytomegalovirus exposure and HLA in healthy donors. PCR amplification relied on 60 Vbeta primers (plus 13 Jbeta primers). TCRdb's copy holds only in-frame clones and misses some; the assay was immunoSEQ multiplex PCR. The sample lists 100,000 to 150,000 clones; around 78% were seen once. Sequenced material: PBMCs. The receptors stem from a man between 45 and 60 years old in good health and CMV-seronegative.

The chain is built from TRBV6-1 and TRBJ2-5; D gene unclear. The CDR3 loop spans 15 amino acids. Trimming took off 2 bases at V and 5 bases at J, with 15 bases between the two ends. The germline V gene encodes CDR1 MNHNS and CDR2 SASEGT. This CDR3 is CASSENSRSWETQYF. Here the CDR3 DNA reads TGTGCCAGCAGTGAAAATTCACGGAGCTGGGAGACCCAGTACTTC.

V gene TRBV5-5 combines with J gene TRBJ2-1, with TRBD2 matching 10 bases. This CDR3 has 15 residues. With V trimmed by 1 base and J by 12 bases, 10 bases remained unmatched. Germline V gene data show CDR1 as SGHKS and CDR2 as YYEKEE (reference sequence). In DNA form, the CDR3 reads TGTGCCAGCAGCTTGAGGAGCGGGGGGGCCGAAATGCAGTTCTTC. Translated: CASSLRSGGAEMQFF.

As regards this clone: Other DNA sequences in this sample translate to the same CDR3. J is TRBJ2-7 and V is TRBV7-3, with 9 bases fitting TRBD1. V lost 5 bases to trimming and J lost 4 bases; unmatched junction nucleotides: 6. There are 14 residues in the CDR3. In germline, CDR1 is SGHTA, CDR2 FQGTGA. The CDR3: CASSPGTGRYEQYF. The CDR3 nucleotides are TGTGCCAGCAGCCCCGGGACAGGGCGGTACGAGCAGTACTTC.

This rearrangement joins TRBV27 to TRBJ2-3; 8 bases agree with TRBD2. Trimming at V came to 5 bases and at J to 5 bases, leaving 9 bases not matched to a gene. The length of the CDR3 is 15 residues. Germline CDR1 and CDR2: MNHEY and SMNVEV (reference sequence). CDR3 protein: CASSRLGGAGDTQYF. DNA of the CDR3: TGTGCCAGCAGTCGACTCGGGGGGGCCGGAGATACGCAGTATTTT.

The V and J genes are TRBV2 and TRBJ2-5; D is perhaps TRBD2 (6 bases). The better agreement between TRBJ2-7 and the DNA end casts doubt on the J call. The CDR3 runs 15 residues. The germline V gene encodes CDR1 SNHLY and CDR2 FYNNEI. CDR3 loop: CASRDDSGGAYEQYF. CDR3 DNA: TGTGCCAGCAGGGACGACAGTGGCGGGGCCTACGAGCAGTACTTC.

Only a few counts were recorded for this clone. The rearrangement joins TRBV7-6 to TRBJ1-2, with 9 bases fitting TRBD1. The V gene end was trimmed by 1 base and the J gene end by 8 bases; junction bases not matched to a gene: 8. Germline V CDR1 and CDR2: SGHVS, FNYEAQ. There are 15 residues in the CDR3. CDR3 loop: CASSLGGDRARGYTF. CDR3 bases: TGTGCCAGCAGCTTAGGGGGGGACAGGGCGCGGGGCTACACCTTC.

The V call is TRBV5-6, the J call TRBJ1-2; maybe TRBD1 (5 bases). Trimming pared 4 bases from V and 4 bases from J, leaving 11 bases between. There are 13 residues in the CDR3. Germline V gene sequence: CDR1 SGHDT, CDR2 YYEEEE. CDR3 in DNA: TGTGCCAGCAGCCCTGTAGGGGTCTATGGCTACACCTTC. This codes for CASSPVGVYGYTF.

The V and J genes are TRBV10-3 and TRBJ2-2, with 7 bases matching TRBD1. The length of the CDR3 is 15 residues. The germline V gene has CDR1 ENHRY and CDR2 SYGVKD. Germline trimming cut 5 bases from V and 4 bases from J; bases unmatched to any gene: 7. CDR3 coding DNA: TGTGCCATCAGTTCCGGGACAGAGCCCACCGGGGAGCTGTTTTTT. This translates into CAISSGTEPTGELFF.

This clone was observed a handful of times. The chain combines TRBV27 with TRBJ2-1, with D tentatively TRBD2 (7 bases). The CDR3 covers 15 residues. Germline CDR1 and CDR2: MNHEY and SMNVEV (reference sequence). Trimming stripped 3 bases from V and 5 bases from J, with 14 bases between. CDR3 sequence: CASSFFAGAHNEQFF. The CDR3 DNA is TGTGCCAGCAGTTTCTTCGCGGGGGCTCACAATGAGCAGTTCTTC.

This chain joins TRBV4-1 and TRBJ2-1, with a tentative D call TRBD2 (7 bases). There are 17 residues in the CDR3. Germline-derived CDR1 and CDR2 are MGHRA and YSYEKL. V lost 4 bases, J lost 6 bases, and 22 bases lay in between. Here the CDR3 reads CASSPLAGASTFNEQFF. CDR3 nucleotides: TGCGCCAGCAGCCCTTTGGCGGGGGCCTCAACTTTCAATGAGCAGTTCTTC.

The chain combines TRBV6-5 with TRBJ2-5; 9 positions match TRBD1. Germline assignment: CDR1 MNHEY and CDR2 SVGAGI. The CDR3 covers 14 residues. V dropped 5 bases and J dropped 6; count of bases not matched to a gene: 7. CDR3 coding DNA: TGTGCCAGCAGTACTCCGGGACAGGGAAAGACCCAGTACTTC. It yields the protein CASSTPGQGKTQYF.

There are a few counts of this clone. The V and J genes are TRBV7-9 and TRBJ2-7, with a weak D call TRBD1 (6 bases). This CDR3 contains 15 residues. Germline V gene data show CDR1 as SEHNR and CDR2 as FQNEAQ (reference sequence). The CDR3 sequence: CSSSLDSRSSYEQYV. CDR3 nucleotides: TGTTCCAGCAGCTTGGACAGCAGAAGCTCCTACGAGCAGTACGTC.

This chain uses TRBV28 with TRBJ1-1; 7 nucleotides align to TRBD1. The CDR3 loop spans 14 amino acids. Losses at the gene ends were 6 bases for V and 0 bases for J; bases not matched to a gene: 4. Germline CDR1 and CDR2: MDHEN and SYDVKM. The CDR3 is CASRTGQLNTEAFF. DNA of the CDR3: TGTGCCAGCAGGACGGGACAGTTGAACACTGAAGCTTTCTTT.

This clone has more than one count but fewer than ten. The chain joins TRBV10-1 to TRBJ2-5; 11 bases line up with TRBD2. The length of the CDR3 is 15 residues. The trim removed 8 bases at V and 2 bases at J, leaving 7 bases unmatched. Germline V lookup: CDR1 WNHNN, CDR2 SYGVQD (reference sequence). The CDR3 here is CASWRTSGGQETQYF. The CDR3 DNA follows: TGCGCCAGCTGGCGAACTAGCGGGGGACAAGAGACCCAGTACTTC.

CDR3 residues: CASSLGWTGALPSNQPQHF. CDR3 coding DNA: TGTGCCAGCAGCTTGGGGTGGACAGGGGCCTTACCTAGCAATCAGCCCCAGCATTTT. This chain joins TRBV7-9 and TRBJ1-5; 9 positions agree with TRBD1. The CDR3 is 19 amino acids. Germline V gives CDR1 SEHNR, CDR2 FQNEAQ (reference sequence). Trimming cost V 3 bases and J 0 bases; bases outside gene matches: 12.

The chain has TRBV4-1 and TRBJ2-2; weak D call: TRBD1 (5 bases). This CDR3 spans 16 amino acids. The germline V gene has CDR1 MGHRA and CDR2 YSYEKL. V was trimmed by 4 bases and J by 0 bases, leaving 12 bases between them. This chain's CDR3 is CASSRSPTANTGELFF. In nucleotides, the CDR3 is TGCGCCAGCAGCCGATCCCCGACAGCGAACACCGGGGAGCTGTTTTTT.

The genes are TRBV2 and TRBJ2-5; TRBD2 might be the D (5 bases). Germline V lookup: CDR1 SNHLY, CDR2 FYNNEI. This CDR3 contains 11 residues. V gave up 8 bases and J gave up 5 bases, with 9 bases separating them. The CDR3 nucleotides are TGTGCCAGCGAGGAGCGGGAGACCCAGTACTTC. Residues: CASEERETQYF.

The chain carries TRBV6-5 and TRBJ2-2, with D perhaps matching TRBD1 (6 bases). This CDR3 is built from 16 residues. V was pared by 2 bases and J by 6 bases, with 16 bases between. From germline, CDR1 is MNHEY and CDR2 SVGAGI. The CDR3 DNA is TGTGCCAGCAGTTACCGTGGGACGAAGGGGGCCGGGGAGCTGTTTTTT. Its protein product is CASSYRGTKGAGELFF.

This chain links TRBV19 with TRBJ2-7; 9 bases align to TRBD2. V was pared by 3 bases and J by 3 bases, with 6 bases of the junction left unmatched. Germline values: CDR1 LNHDA, CDR2 SQIVND (reference sequence). The CDR3 contains 15 residues. CDR3 DNA: TGTGCCAGTAGTATCGGAGCGGGGGGCTACTACGAGCAGTACGTC. Translation gives CASSIGAGGYYEQYV.

The chain is built from TRBV7-9 and TRBJ2-7; D is possibly TRBD2 (6 bases). The ends were cut back, 1 base at V and 0 bases at J, with 13 bases in the middle. Germline values: CDR1 SEHNR, CDR2 FQNEAQ (reference sequence). The CDR3 totals 16 residues. The CDR3 protein is CASSLVGGDGSYEQYF. As DNA, the CDR3 is TGTGCCAGCAGCTTAGTTGGCGGGGATGGCTCCTACGAGCAGTACTTC.

The chain joins TRBV7-6 to TRBJ2-3, with 10 bases fitting TRBD2. V gave up 2 bases and J gave up 3 bases; unmatched junction bases: 5. Germline CDR1 is SGHVS and CDR2 is FNYEAQ. The CDR3 totals 16 residues. CDR3 amino acids: CASSLRISGGTDTQYF. The CDR3 DNA reads as TGTGCCAGCAGCTTACGAATTAGCGGGGGGACAGATACGCAGTATTTT.

In its sample, this clone was seen once. The V gene is TRBV29-1, the J gene TRBJ1-1; 7 positions match TRBD1. V was pared by 6 bases and J by 1 base, with 5 bases of the junction left unmatched. The CDR3 contains 13 residues. Germline CDR1 reads SQVTM; CDR2 reads ANQGSEA. The CDR3 nucleotides read TGCAGCGTCCGGACAGGAGAGAACACTGAAGCTTTCTTT. This sequence encodes CSVRTGENTEAFF.

J is TRBJ1-1 and V is TRBV6-5, with D possibly TRBD1 on 5 matching bases. Trimming took 6 bases from V and 1 from J, leaving 12 bases between them. The CDR3 contains 14 residues. Per germline, CDR1 MNHEY and CDR2 SVGAGI. CDR3 DNA: TGTGCCAGCAGCCCAGACAGAACGAACACTGAAGCTTTCTTT. Residues: CASSPDRTNTEAFF.

This rearrangement joins TRBV5-1 to TRBJ2-7; 14 bases line up with TRBD2. V lost 5 bases, J lost 3 bases, and 4 bases stayed unmatched. Germline V lookup: CDR1 SGHRS, CDR2 YFSETQ. The CDR3 sequence is 15 residues long. The CDR3: CASREGLAGVYEQYV. CDR3 coding DNA: TGCGCCAGCAGAGAGGGACTAGCGGGGGTCTACGAGCAGTACGTC.

The chain is built from TRBV6-1 and TRBJ2-3; unclear D gene. The CDR3 consists of 14 residues. V lost 6 bases, J lost 2 bases, and 12 bases lay in between. Per germline, CDR1 MNHNS and CDR2 SASEGT. The CDR3 nucleotides read TGTGCCAGCAGGGAGTCTCCTGCCACAGATACGCAGTATTTT. Residues: CASRESPATDTQYF.

A few counts support this clone. The genes are TRBV2 and TRBJ2-7; tentative D call: TRBD1 (6 bases). The ends were cut back, 4 bases at V and 2 bases at J, with 15 bases in the middle. Germline-derived CDR1 and CDR2 are SNHLY and FYNNEI. The CDR3 consists of 15 residues. The CDR3 bases are TGTGCCAGCAGTGTATCCCGGGACACCACCTACGAGCAGTACTTC. This sequence encodes CASSVSRDTTYEQYF.

V is TRBV28 and J is TRBJ1-6; D not resolved. The CDR3 runs 13 residues. The V end was cut by 6 bases, the J end by 10 bases, with 13 bases between. CDR1 and CDR2 (germline): MDHEN, SYDVKM. For the CDR3, the DNA is TGTGCCAGCAGGGGAGTAGTGGGATCACCCCTCCACTTT. The encoded protein is CASRGVVGSPLHF. The whole variable domain, remainder taken from reference TRBV28 and TRBJ1-6, is DVKVTQSSRYLVKRTGEKVFLECVQDMDHENMFWYRQDPGLGLRLIYFSYDVKMKEKGDIPEGYSVSREKKERFSLILESASTNQTSMYLCASRGVVGSPLHFGNGTRLTVT.